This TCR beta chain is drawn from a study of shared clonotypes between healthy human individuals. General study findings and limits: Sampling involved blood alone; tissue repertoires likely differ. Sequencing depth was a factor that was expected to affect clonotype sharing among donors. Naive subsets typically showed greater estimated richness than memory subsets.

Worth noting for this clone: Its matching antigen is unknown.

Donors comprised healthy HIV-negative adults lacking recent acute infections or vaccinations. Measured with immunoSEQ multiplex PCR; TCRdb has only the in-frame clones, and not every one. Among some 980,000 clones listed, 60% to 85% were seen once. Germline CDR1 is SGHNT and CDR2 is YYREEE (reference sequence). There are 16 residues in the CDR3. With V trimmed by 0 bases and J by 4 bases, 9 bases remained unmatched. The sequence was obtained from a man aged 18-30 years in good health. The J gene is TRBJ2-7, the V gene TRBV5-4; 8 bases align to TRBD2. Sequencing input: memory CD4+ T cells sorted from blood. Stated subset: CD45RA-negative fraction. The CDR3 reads CASSLAGAGGPYEQYF. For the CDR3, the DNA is TGTGCCAGCAGCTTGGCCGGGGCGGGGGGCCCTTACGAGCAGTACTTC.